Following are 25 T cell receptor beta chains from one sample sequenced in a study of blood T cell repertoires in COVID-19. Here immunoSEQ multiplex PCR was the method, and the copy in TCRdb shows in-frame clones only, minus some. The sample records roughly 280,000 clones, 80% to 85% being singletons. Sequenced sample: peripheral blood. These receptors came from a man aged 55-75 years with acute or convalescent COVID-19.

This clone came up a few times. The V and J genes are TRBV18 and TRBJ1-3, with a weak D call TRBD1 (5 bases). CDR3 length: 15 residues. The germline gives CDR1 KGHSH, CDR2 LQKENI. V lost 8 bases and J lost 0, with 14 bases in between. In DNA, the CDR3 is TGTGCCAGCGCCGGGACTCCTACCTCTGGAAACACCATATATTTT. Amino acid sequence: CASAGTPTSGNTIYF.

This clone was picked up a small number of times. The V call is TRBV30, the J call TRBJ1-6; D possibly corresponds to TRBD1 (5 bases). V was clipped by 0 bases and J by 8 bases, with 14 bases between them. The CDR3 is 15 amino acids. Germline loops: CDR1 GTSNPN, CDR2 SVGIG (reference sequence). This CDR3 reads CAWSVVRGSHSPLHF. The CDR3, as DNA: TGTGCCTGGAGTGTAGTACGGGGGTCTCATTCACCCCTCCACTTT. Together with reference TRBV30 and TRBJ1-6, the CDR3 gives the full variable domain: SQTIHQWPATLVQPVGSPLSLECTVEGTSNPNLYWYRQAAGRGLQLLFYSVGIGQISSEVPQNLSASRPQDRQFILSSKKLLLSDSGFYLCAWSVVRGSHSPLHFGNGTRLTVT.

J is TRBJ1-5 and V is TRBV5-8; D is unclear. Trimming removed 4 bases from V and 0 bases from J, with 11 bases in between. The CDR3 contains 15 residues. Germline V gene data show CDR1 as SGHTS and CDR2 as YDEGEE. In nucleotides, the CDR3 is TGTGCCAGCAGCACCGACGGGTATAGCAATCAGCCCCAGCATTTT. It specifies CASSTDGYSNQPQHF.

DNA for the CDR3: TGTGCCAGCAGTGAGGTACGCGCCCCGGGGGACATTCAGTACTTC. This encodes CASSEVRAPGDIQYF. The chain couples TRBV2 to TRBJ2-4; possible D gene TRBD2, 6 bases. Germline V gene data show CDR1 as SNHLY and CDR2 as FYNNEI. Trimming left V 3 bases short and J 8 bases short, with 17 bases between. CDR3 length: 15 amino acids. Full variable domain (rest looked up from reference TRBV2 and TRBJ2-4): EPEVTQTPSHQVTQMGQEVILRCVPISNHLYFYWYRQILGQKVEFLVSFYNNEISEKSEIFDDQFSVERPDGSNFTLKIRSTKLEDSAMYFCASSEVRAPGDIQYFGAGTRLSVL.

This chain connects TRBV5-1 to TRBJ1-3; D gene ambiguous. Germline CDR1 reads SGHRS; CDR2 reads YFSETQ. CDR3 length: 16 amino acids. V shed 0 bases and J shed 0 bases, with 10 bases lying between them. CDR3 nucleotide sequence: TGCGCCAGCAGCTTGGATCCGGGTCACTCTGGAAACACCATATATTTT. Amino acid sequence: CASSLDPGHSGNTIYF.

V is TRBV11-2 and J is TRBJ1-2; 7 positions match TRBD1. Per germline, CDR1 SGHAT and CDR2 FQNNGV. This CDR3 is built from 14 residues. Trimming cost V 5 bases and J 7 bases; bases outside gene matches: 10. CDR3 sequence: CASSLGAGGSGYTF. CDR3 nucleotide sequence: TGTGCCAGCAGCCTTGGGGCAGGGGGAAGTGGCTACACCTTC.

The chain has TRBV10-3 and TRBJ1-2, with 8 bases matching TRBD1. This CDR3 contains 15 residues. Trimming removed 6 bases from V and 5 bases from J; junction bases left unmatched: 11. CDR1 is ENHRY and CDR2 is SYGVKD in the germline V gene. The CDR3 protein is CAIRSLDRASYGYTF. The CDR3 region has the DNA TGTGCCATCAGGAGCCTGGACAGGGCTTCTTATGGCTACACCTTC.

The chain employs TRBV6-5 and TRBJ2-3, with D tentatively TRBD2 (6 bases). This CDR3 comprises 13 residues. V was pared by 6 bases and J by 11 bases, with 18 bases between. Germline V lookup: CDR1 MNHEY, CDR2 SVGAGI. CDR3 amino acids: CASSFPRGGRQYF. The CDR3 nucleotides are TGTGCCAGCAGCTTCCCCCGGGGAGGTAGGCAGTATTTT.

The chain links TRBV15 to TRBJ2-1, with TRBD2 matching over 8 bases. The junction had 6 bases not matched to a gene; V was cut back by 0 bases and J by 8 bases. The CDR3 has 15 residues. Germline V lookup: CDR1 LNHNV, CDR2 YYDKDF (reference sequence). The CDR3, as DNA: TGTGCCACCAGCAGAGAAGGCGGGAGGATGTATGAGCAGTTCTTC. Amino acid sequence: CATSREGGRMYEQFF.

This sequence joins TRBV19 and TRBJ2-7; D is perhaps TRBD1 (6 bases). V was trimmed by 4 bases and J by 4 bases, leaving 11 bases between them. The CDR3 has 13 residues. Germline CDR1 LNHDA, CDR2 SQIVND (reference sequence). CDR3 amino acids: CASSKQGGYEQYF. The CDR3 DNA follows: TGTGCCAGTAGTAAACAGGGTGGGTACGAGCAGTACTTC.

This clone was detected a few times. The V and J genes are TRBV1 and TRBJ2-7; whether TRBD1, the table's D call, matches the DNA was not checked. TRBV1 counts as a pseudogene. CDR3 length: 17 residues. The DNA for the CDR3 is TGCACCAGCAGCCAAGATAGACAGGGCCTAAATGGATACGAGCAGTACTTC. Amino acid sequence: CTSSQDRQGLNGYEQYF.

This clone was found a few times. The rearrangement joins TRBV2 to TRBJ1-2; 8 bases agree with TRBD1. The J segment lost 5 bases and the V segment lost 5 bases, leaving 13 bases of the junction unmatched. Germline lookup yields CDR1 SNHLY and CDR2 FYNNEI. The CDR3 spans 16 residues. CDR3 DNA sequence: TGTGCCAGCAGTCCCCGGACAGGGCCCACGGGATATGGCTACACCTTC. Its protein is CASSPRTGPTGYGYTF. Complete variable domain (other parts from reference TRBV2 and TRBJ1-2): EPEVTQTPSHQVTQMGQEVILRCVPISNHLYFYWYRQILGQKVEFLVSFYNNEISEKSEIFDDQFSVERPDGSNFTLKIRSTKLEDSAMYFCASSPRTGPTGYGYTFGSGTRLTVV.

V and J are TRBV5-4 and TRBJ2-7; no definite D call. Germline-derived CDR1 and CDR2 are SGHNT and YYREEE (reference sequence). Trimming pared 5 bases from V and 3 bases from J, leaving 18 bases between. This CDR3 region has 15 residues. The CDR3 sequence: CASSPWSDRDYEQYF. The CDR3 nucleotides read TGTGCCAGCAGTCCGTGGTCCGATAGAGACTACGAGCAGTACTTC.

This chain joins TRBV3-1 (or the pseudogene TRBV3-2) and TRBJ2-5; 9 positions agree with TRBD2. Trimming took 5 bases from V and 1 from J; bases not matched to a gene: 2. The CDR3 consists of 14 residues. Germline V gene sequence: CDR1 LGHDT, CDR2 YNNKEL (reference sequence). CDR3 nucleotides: TGTGCCAGCAGCGCTAGCGGGGCCCAAGAGACCCAGTACTTC. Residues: CASSASGAQETQYF.

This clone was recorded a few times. Here the CDR3 reads CASSSFTWRANGANVLTF. The CDR3 bases are TGTGCCAGCAGCTCCTTCACGTGGAGGGCTAATGGGGCCAACGTCCTGACTTTC. This rearrangement joins TRBV13 to TRBJ2-6; D is possibly TRBD2 (6 bases). Between the trimmed V and J ends, which lost 4 bases and 3 bases, there was a span of 19 bases. Germline-derived CDR1 and CDR2 are PRHDT and FYEKMQ (reference sequence). The CDR3 loop spans 18 amino acids.

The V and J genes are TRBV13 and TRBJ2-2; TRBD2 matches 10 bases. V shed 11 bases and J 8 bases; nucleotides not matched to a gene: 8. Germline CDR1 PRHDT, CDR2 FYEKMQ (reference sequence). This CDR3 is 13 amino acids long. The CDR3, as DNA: TGTGCCGGAGAACTAGCGGGATCAGGGGAGCTGTTTTTT. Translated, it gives CAGELAGSGELFF. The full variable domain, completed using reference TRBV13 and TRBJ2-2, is AAGVIQSPRHLIKEKRETATLKCYPIPRHDTVYWYQQGPGQDPQFLISFYEKMQSDKGSIPDRFSAQQFSDYHSELNMSSLELGDSALYFCAGELAGSGELFFGEGSRLTVL.

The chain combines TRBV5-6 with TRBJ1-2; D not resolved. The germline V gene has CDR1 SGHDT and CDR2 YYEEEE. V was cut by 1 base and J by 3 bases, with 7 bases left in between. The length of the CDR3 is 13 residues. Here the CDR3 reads CASSLHGDYGYTF. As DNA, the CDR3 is TGTGCCAGCAGCTTGCACGGAGACTATGGCTACACCTTC.

CDR3 nucleotide sequence: TGTGCCAGCAGCCCGACTAGCGGGGAGACCCAGTACTTC. Translated: CASSPTSGETQYF. The chain recombines TRBV3-1 (or the pseudogene TRBV3-2) with TRBJ2-5; 10 bases are shared with TRBD2. Germline V gene lookup returns CDR1 LGHDT and CDR2 YNNKEL (reference sequence). The CDR3 length is 13 residues. J gave up 5 bases and V 4 bases, and 1 base lay outside the gene matches.

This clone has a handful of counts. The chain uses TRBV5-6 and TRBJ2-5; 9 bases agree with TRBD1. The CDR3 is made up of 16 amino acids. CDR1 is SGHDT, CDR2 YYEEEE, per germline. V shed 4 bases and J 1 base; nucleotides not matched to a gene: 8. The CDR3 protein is CASSIYRDRAQETQYF. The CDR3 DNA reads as TGTGCCAGCAGCATTTACCGGGACAGGGCCCAAGAGACCCAGTACTTC.

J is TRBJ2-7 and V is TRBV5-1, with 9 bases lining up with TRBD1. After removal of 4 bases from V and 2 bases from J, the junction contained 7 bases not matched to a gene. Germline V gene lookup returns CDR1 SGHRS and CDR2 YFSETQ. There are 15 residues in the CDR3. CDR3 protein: CASSLGGTGPYEQYF. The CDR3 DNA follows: TGCGCCAGCAGCCTAGGCGGGACAGGGCCCTACGAGCAGTACTTC.

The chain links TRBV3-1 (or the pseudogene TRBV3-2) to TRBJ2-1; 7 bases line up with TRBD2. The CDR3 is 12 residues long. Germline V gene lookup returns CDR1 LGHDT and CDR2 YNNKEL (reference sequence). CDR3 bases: TGTGCTACTAGCGCTCCCTACAATGAGCAGTTCTTC. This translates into CATSAPYNEQFF.

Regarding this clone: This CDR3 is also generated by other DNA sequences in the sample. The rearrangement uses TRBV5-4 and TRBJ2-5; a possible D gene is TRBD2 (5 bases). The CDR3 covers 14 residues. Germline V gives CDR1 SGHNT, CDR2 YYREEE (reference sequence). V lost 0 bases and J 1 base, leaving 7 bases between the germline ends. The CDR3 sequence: CASSLAGSQETQYF. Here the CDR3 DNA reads TGTGCCAGCAGCTTGGCTGGGAGCCAAGAGACCCAGTACTTC.

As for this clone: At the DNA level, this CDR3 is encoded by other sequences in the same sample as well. This CDR3 is CASSPLLSNQPQHF. CDR3 DNA sequence: TGTGCCAGCAGCCCGCTGCTAAGCAATCAGCCCCAGCATTTT. The chain is built from TRBV2 and TRBJ1-5; D uncertain. Germline V CDR1 and CDR2: SNHLY, FYNNEI. V lost 6 bases to trimming and J lost 1 base, with 10 bases between them. The CDR3 runs 14 residues.

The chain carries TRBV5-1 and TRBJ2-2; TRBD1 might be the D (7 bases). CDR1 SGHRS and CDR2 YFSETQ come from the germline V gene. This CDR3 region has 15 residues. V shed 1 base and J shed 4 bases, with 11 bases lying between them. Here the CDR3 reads CASSLFQGGTGELFF. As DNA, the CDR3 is TGCGCCAGCAGCTTGTTTCAGGGGGGCACCGGGGAGCTGTTTTTT.

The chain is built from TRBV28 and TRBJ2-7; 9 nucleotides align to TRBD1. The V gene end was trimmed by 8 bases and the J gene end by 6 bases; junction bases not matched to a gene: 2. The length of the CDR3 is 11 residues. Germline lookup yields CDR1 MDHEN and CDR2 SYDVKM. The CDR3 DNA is TGTGCCAGCGGGACAGGGACCGAGCAGTACTTC. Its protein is CASGTGTEQYF.